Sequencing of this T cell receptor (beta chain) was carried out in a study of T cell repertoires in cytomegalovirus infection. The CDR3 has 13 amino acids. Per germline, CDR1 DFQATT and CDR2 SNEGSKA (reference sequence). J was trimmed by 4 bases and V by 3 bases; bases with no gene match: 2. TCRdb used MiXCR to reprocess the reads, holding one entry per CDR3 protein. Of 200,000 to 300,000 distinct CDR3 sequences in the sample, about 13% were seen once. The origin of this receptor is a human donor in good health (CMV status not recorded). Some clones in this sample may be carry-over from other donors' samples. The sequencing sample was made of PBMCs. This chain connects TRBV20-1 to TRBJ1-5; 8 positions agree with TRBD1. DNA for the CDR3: TGCAGTGCTAGGAGACAGGGGAATCAGCCCCAGCATTTT. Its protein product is CSARRQGNQPQHF.